The 12 T cell receptor beta chains below come from one sample, sequenced in a study of cytomegalovirus exposure and HLA in healthy donors (TCRdb year 2017). Libraries came from the immunoSEQ multiplex PCR assay. For the multiplex PCR, a mixture combining 60 forward primers for TCR Vbeta segments and 13 reverse primers for TCR Jbeta segments was used. Held by TCRdb, this immuneACCESS table contains in-frame sequences only and omits some clones. Under half of the omission traces to an unresolved V gene where checked; the cause of the rest is unknown. For this sample there are tens of thousands of clones; roughly 72% appear just once. The ten largest clones take up under 6.5% of the sample. The sample consisted of PBMCs. The source is a man aged 45-60 years in good health and CMV-seronegative.

This clone showed up just a few times. The chain combines TRBV5-1 with TRBJ2-3; 8 nucleotides agree with TRBD2. This CDR3 is 17 amino acids long. The germline V gene has CDR1 SGHRS and CDR2 YFSETQ. V was clipped by 4 bases and J by 6 bases; unmatched bases: 16. The CDR3 nucleotides are TGCGCCAGCAGCGGGACGAGGAGCGGGGGCCGGTCGGATACGCAGTATTTT. Translated, it gives CASSGTRSGGRSDTQYF.

This chain links TRBV19 with TRBJ2-5; D is unclear. Germline V gives CDR1 LNHDA, CDR2 SQIVND (reference sequence). The CDR3 runs to 15 residues. The V end was cut by 5 bases, the J end by 1 base, with 14 bases between. CDR3 protein: CASSASRNPQETQYF. DNA of the CDR3: TGTGCCAGTAGTGCTTCTAGAAACCCCCAAGAGACCCAGTACTTC.

The CDR3 loop is CASRLTGVRSGYTF. As DNA, the CDR3 is TGTGCCAGCAGGTTGACAGGGGTGAGGTCTGGCTACACCTTC. The rearrangement links TRBV27 to TRBJ1-2, with 8 bases fitting TRBD1. The CDR3 extends over 14 amino acids. CDR1 and CDR2 from the germline V gene are MNHEY and SMNVEV (reference sequence). V shed 6 bases, J shed 7 bases, and the junction held 10 bases outside the gene matches.

This clone was seen once. V gene TRBV10-3 combines with J gene TRBJ1-4, with 9 bases identical to TRBD1. Unmatched junction bases numbered 2, after V lost 10 bases and J lost 8 bases. CDR1 and CDR2 from the germline V gene are ENHRY and SYGVKD. The CDR3 is made up of 11 amino acids. The CDR3 DNA is TGTGCCAGCGGACAGGGGGAAAAACTGTTTTTT. It is translated as CASGQGEKLFF.

The chain links TRBV7-2 to TRBJ2-5; TRBD2 might be the D (5 bases). V lost 0 bases and J lost 4, with 9 bases in between. This CDR3 comprises 14 residues. Germline assignment: CDR1 SGHTA and CDR2 FQGNSA. The CDR3 spells CASSLAGVGETQYF. CDR3 bases: TGTGCCAGCAGCTTAGCGGGAGTGGGAGAGACCCAGTACTTC.

The chain carries TRBV30 and TRBJ2-7; weak D call: TRBD1 (6 bases). Germline loops: CDR1 GTSNPN, CDR2 SVGIG (reference sequence). This CDR3 has 12 amino acids. V lost 2 bases and J 6 bases, leaving 11 bases between the germline ends. The CDR3 coding sequence is TGTGCCTGGAGTAACAGGGTGGGCGAGCAGTACTTC. This encodes CAWSNRVGEQYF. The full variable domain, completed using reference TRBV30 and TRBJ2-7, is SQTIHQWPATLVQPVGSPLSLECTVEGTSNPNLYWYRQAAGRGLQLLFYSVGIGQISSEVPQNLSASRPQDRQFILSSKKLLLSDSGFYLCAWSNRVGEQYFGPGTRLTVT.

The chain joins TRBV6-1 to TRBJ2-3; D not resolved. Per germline, CDR1 MNHNS and CDR2 SASEGT. The CDR3 spans 17 residues. V was clipped by 3 bases and J by 3 bases, with 19 bases between them. The CDR3 spells CASSDLRFDSLTDTQYF. The DNA for the CDR3 is TGTGCCAGCAGTGACCTACGGTTTGATTCTCTAACAGATACGCAGTATTTT.

This clone was seen more than once but under ten times. The chain joins TRBV2 to TRBJ1-5; D possibly corresponds to TRBD1 (6 bases). Trimming removed 7 bases from V and 5 bases from J, with 15 bases in between. The CDR3 has 14 residues. The germline V gene has CDR1 SNHLY and CDR2 FYNNEI. The DNA of the CDR3 is TGTGCCAGCACCGTCGGGCAGGGGTATCAGCCCCAGCATTTT. Amino acids: CASTVGQGYQPQHF.

This clone was recorded only once. The V call is TRBV6-5, the J call TRBJ1-1, with D uncertain. Germline loops: CDR1 MNHEY, CDR2 SVGAGI. This CDR3 has 14 amino acids. V lost 1 base, J lost 2 bases, and 8 bases lay in between. Written as DNA, the CDR3 is TGTGCCAGCAGTTACTTCGGGGTAAACACTGAAGCTTTCTTT. This codes for CASSYFGVNTEAFF.

V usage is TRBV6-1 and J usage is TRBJ2-7; D perhaps matches TRBD1 (7 bases). Trimming left V 6 bases short and J 6 bases short, with 18 bases between. The CDR3 has 14 residues. Germline assignment: CDR1 MNHNS and CDR2 SASEGT. Here the CDR3 reads CASRDRAWGGEQYF. Written as DNA, the CDR3 is TGTGCCAGCAGAGACAGGGCCTGGGGAGGCGAGCAGTACTTC.

The gene calls are TRBV5-1 and TRBJ2-7, with D possibly TRBD1 on 6 matching bases. The CDR3 spans 16 residues. The germline V and J ends were trimmed by 4 bases and 7 bases, with 24 bases remaining between them. Germline CDR1 reads SGHRS; CDR2 reads YFSETQ. The CDR3 DNA reads as TGCGCCAGCAGCCTATTATCCGGTACCGGGACATCAGAGCAGTACTTC. Protein product: CASSLLSGTGTSEQYF.

The V gene is TRBV27, the J gene TRBJ1-1; no reliable D call. There are 14 residues in the CDR3. V was clipped by 9 bases and J by 4 bases, with 18 bases between them. Germline values: CDR1 MNHEY, CDR2 SMNVEV (reference sequence). CDR3 bases: TGTGCCAGTTCCAAAGCAACGGGGATCACTGAAGCTTTCTTT. Amino acid sequence: CASSKATGITEAFF.